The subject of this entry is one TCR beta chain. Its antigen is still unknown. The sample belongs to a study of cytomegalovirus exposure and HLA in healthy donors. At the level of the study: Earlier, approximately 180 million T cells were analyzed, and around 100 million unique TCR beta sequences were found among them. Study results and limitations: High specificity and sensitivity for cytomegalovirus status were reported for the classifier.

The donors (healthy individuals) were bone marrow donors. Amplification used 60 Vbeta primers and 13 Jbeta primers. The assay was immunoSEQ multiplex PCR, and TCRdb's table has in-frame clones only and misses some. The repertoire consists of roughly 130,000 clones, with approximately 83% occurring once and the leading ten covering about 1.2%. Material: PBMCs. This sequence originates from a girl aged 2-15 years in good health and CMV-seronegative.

The CDR3 region is CASSPQGIVIETQYF. DNA for the CDR3: TGTGCCAGCAGCCCACAGGGTATTGTTATAGAGACCCAGTACTTC. This chain joins TRBV7-2 and TRBJ2-5, with D possibly matching TRBD1 (6 bases). Trimming removed 5 bases from V and 4 bases from J, with 17 bases in between. The CDR3 is 15 amino acids. The germline gives CDR1 SGHTA, CDR2 FQGNSA.